One and the same sample provided the 27 T cell receptor beta chains below, sequenced in a study of prognosis after radiotherapy for stage I lung cancer. By two-round multiplex PCR, the TCR beta CDR3 was amplified from genomic DNA. The authors ran first-round PCR with primers specific to each TRBV and TRBJ gene. TCRdb used MiXCR to reprocess the multiplex PCR reads, holding one entry per CDR3 protein. The sample includes 20,000 to 30,000 distinct CDR3 sequences, approximately 40% seen only once; the top ten take 20% to 25%. The sample consisted of PBMCs, taken before or after stereotactic body radiation therapy (not recorded which). These receptors came from a donor aged 50 or older with non-small cell lung cancer.

This clonotype appeared many times. This rearrangement joins TRBV24-1 to TRBJ1-1; perhaps TRBD1 as D (6 bases). The V end lost 6 bases, the J end lost 7 bases, and 14 bases lay between the germline ends. The CDR3 has 13 residues. Germline V lookup: CDR1 KGHDR, CDR2 SFDVKD. The CDR3 here is CATSMGGAREAFF. The CDR3 DNA reads TGTGCCACCAGTATGGGGGGGGCTCGTGAAGCTTTCTTT.

In its sample, this clonotype was seen many times. This chain joins TRBV30 and TRBJ1-2; 7 bases align to TRBD1. Trimming at V came to 2 bases and at J to 1 base, leaving 4 bases not matched to a gene. The CDR3 is 14 residues long. Germline V gene lookup returns CDR1 GTSNPN and CDR2 SVGIG (reference sequence). The CDR3 region is CAWSPGQSNYGYTF. The CDR3 DNA reads as TGTGCCTGGAGTCCGGGACAGAGTAACTATGGCTACACCTTC. Variable domain in full (rest from reference TRBV30 and TRBJ1-2): SQTIHQWPATLVQPVGSPLSLECTVEGTSNPNLYWYRQAAGRGLQLLFYSVGIGQISSEVPQNLSASRPQDRQFILSSKKLLLSDSGFYLCAWSPGQSNYGYTFGSGTRLTVV.

The chain has TRBV7-3 and TRBJ2-1; tentative D call: TRBD1 (5 bases). The CDR3 consists of 13 residues. In germline, CDR1 is SGHTA, CDR2 FQGTGA. Between the trimmed V and J ends, which lost 3 bases and 5 bases, there was a span of 8 bases. CDR3 residues: CASSFGQNNEQFF. Written as DNA, the CDR3 is TGTGCCAGCAGCTTCGGACAAAACAATGAGCAGTTCTTC.

Relative to its sample, this clonotype is medium-sized (0.01 to 0.1%). V gene TRBV20-1 combines with J gene TRBJ2-3; 7 bases match TRBD2. With 5 bases clipped from V and 2 bases from J, the junction kept 10 bases outside the gene matches. Germline assignment: CDR1 DFQATT and CDR2 SNEGSKA (reference sequence). The CDR3 runs to 15 residues. The CDR3, as DNA: TGCAGTGCTCCCCGCAGTAGCGGGCTCACAGATACGCAGTATTTT. The encoded protein is CSAPRSSGLTDTQYF.

This clonotype was recorded only once. The genes are TRBV12-3 or TRBV12-4 and TRBJ2-1; TRBD2 agrees at 16 bases. This CDR3 spans 16 amino acids. The V and J ends lost 7 bases and 15 bases, in that order; junction bases with no gene match: 15. The CDR3 DNA reads as TGTGCCAGCACCCCAGGGACTAGCGGGAGGGGGACTGGGGCGTTCTTC. This gives the protein CASTPGTSGRGTGAFF.

This clonotype has ten or more counts. The chain recombines TRBV30 with TRBJ1-1, with TRBD1 as a possible D gene (6 bases). The CDR3 spans 13 residues. Germline CDR1 GTSNPN, CDR2 SVGIG (reference sequence). The germline V and J ends were trimmed by 4 bases and 8 bases, with 17 bases remaining between them. Written as DNA, the CDR3 is TGTGCCTGGACAACTCTACTGGGGGCAGAAGCTTTCTTT. Amino acids: CAWTTLLGAEAFF.

This clonotype came up a few times. A much larger clone is a single base away; this may be a read error. The genes are TRBV7-9 and TRBJ1-1, with D tentatively TRBD1 (5 bases). The germline V gene has CDR1 SEHNR and CDR2 FQNEAQ (reference sequence). The length of the CDR3 is 15 residues. The CDR3 protein is CASSLAKGWGTEASF. CDR3 nucleotides: TGTGCCAGCAGCTTAGCGAAGGGATGGGGGACTGAAGCTTCCTTT.

Note on this clonotype: A single base is all that separates this from a far larger clone, so a read error is likely. The chain carries TRBV6-4 and TRBJ2-6, with unresolved D. The CDR3 contains 19 residues. Germline V gene data show CDR1 as MRHNA and CDR2 as SNTAGT. Between the trimmed V and J ends, which lost 6 bases and 1 base, there was a span of 22 bases. The CDR3 nucleotides are TGTGCCAGCAGAGGTTACCGACCCACCCGGGCTTCTGGGGCCAACGTCCTGACTTTC. It translates to CASRGYRPTRASGANVLTF.

The gene calls are TRBV24-1 and TRBJ2-1; 8 positions match TRBD2. After removal of 9 bases from V and 5 bases from J, the junction contained 5 bases not matched to a gene. The CDR3 runs 13 residues. Germline CDR1 reads KGHDR; CDR2 reads SFDVKD. For the CDR3, the DNA is TGTGCCACCCGGGGGGGGGGAAACAATGAGCAGTTCTTC. Its translation: CATRGGGNNEQFF.

The chain recombines TRBV6-1 with TRBJ2-3; D uncertain. Germline CDR1 is MNHNS and CDR2 is SASEGT. The CDR3 runs to 13 residues. Trimming left V 6 bases short and J 6 bases short, with 13 bases between. In DNA form, the CDR3 reads TGTGCCAGCAGCGGATCGAGTTGGGATACGCAGTATTTT. It codes for CASSGSSWDTQYF.

This clonotype has ten or more counts. The chain carries TRBV18 and TRBJ1-5; D unresolved. V shed 3 bases and J shed 8 bases, with 11 bases lying between them. The CDR3 covers 13 residues. The germline V gene has CDR1 KGHSH and CDR2 LQKENI. The CDR3 loop reads CASSPSFKEPQHF. The CDR3 bases are TGTGCCAGCTCACCGTCATTTAAGGAGCCCCAGCATTTT.

The J gene is TRBJ2-1, the V gene TRBV6-2 or TRBV6-3; D not resolved. The CDR3 extends over 12 amino acids. Germline loops: CDR1 MNHEY, CDR2 SVGEGT. V was cut by 8 bases and J by 5 bases, with 10 bases left in between. In nucleotides, the CDR3 is TGTGCCAGCTCTGGCGGTAACAATGAGCAGTTCTTC. The encoded protein is CASSGGNNEQFF.

This clonotype was detected only a few times. This chain uses TRBV30 with TRBJ1-3; D is unclear. The V gene's germline CDR1 is GTSNPN and CDR2 SVGIG (reference sequence). V dropped 0 bases and J dropped 4 bases, with 16 bases sitting between them. This CDR3 has 16 amino acids. The CDR3 protein is CAWSVDLANRGNTIYF. For the CDR3, the DNA is TGTGCCTGGAGTGTTGATCTGGCAAACAGAGGAAACACCATATATTTT.

This clonotype has a count of ten or more. The chain couples TRBV7-9 to TRBJ2-1; D is unclear. The germline CDR1 and CDR2 sequences are SEHNR and FQNEAQ (reference sequence). This CDR3 is built from 10 residues. The V end was cut by 3 bases, the J end by 9 bases, with 3 bases between. CDR3 coding DNA: TGTGCCAGCAGCTTTGGTGAGCAGTTCTTC. It translates to CASSFGEQFF.

This clonotype was observed at least ten times. The chain recombines TRBV20-1 with TRBJ2-5; D may be TRBD1 or TRBD2 (5 bases each). The germline V gene encodes CDR1 DFQATT and CDR2 SNEGSKA (reference sequence). The CDR3 extends over 14 amino acids. With 6 bases removed from V and 2 bases from J, the gap between germline ends came to 16 bases. CDR3 sequence reads: CSAPKTGRQETQYF. The CDR3 DNA reads TGCAGTGCCCCCAAGACGGGGCGACAAGAGACCCAGTACTTC.

This rearrangement joins TRBV28 to TRBJ2-1; TRBD2 matches at 7 bases. V was clipped by 7 bases and J by 6 bases; unmatched bases: 12. The CDR3 is 15 residues long. Germline loops: CDR1 MDHEN, CDR2 SYDVKM. The CDR3 nucleotides read TGTGCCAGCACCCTCCGGAGCGGGATAGGCAATGAGCAGTTCTTC. Residues: CASTLRSGIGNEQFF. The full variable domain, with the rest looked up from reference TRBV28 and TRBJ2-1, is DVKVTQSSRYLVKRTGEKVFLECVQDMDHENMFWYRQDPGLGLRLIYFSYDVKMKEKGDIPEGYSVSREKKERFSLILESASTNQTSMYLCASTLRSGIGNEQFFGPGTRLTVL.

By sample fraction, this clonotype is medium-sized. V and J are TRBV28 and TRBJ2-7; TRBD2 might be the D (5 bases). Germline V gene sequence: CDR1 MDHEN, CDR2 SYDVKM. The CDR3 sequence is 11 residues long. The ends were cut back, 3 bases at V and 7 bases at J, with 7 bases in the middle. The CDR3 sequence is CASSFRGEQYF. The CDR3 region has the DNA TGTGCCAGCAGTTTTCGCGGGGAGCAGTACTTC.

This clonotype was recorded many times. CDR3 loop: CASSLEQGDNEQFF. CDR3 nucleotides: TGTGCCAGCAGCTTAGAACAGGGTGATAATGAGCAGTTCTTC. This chain connects TRBV5-4 to TRBJ2-1; the D gene is possibly TRBD1 (6 bases). The V end lost 2 bases, the J end lost 7 bases, and 13 bases lay between the germline ends. This CDR3 contains 14 residues. Germline-derived CDR1 and CDR2 are SGHNT and YYREEE (reference sequence).

Turning to this clonotype: The junction does not match germline at one end; this may be a read error. The rearrangement uses TRBV27 and TRBJ2-3; no firm D call. This CDR3 comprises 13 residues. Germline CDR1 MNHEY, CDR2 SMNVEV (reference sequence). CDR3 coding DNA: TGTGCCACCCGAGACAAGGCCCAAGATACGAAGTATTTT. Translating gives CATRDKAQDTKYF.

This clonotype was recorded many times. The gene calls are TRBV19 and TRBJ2-3; D is possibly TRBD1 (5 bases). CDR3 size: 12 residues. Trimming removed 2 bases at V and 8 bases at J, with 8 bases between. Germline V lookup: CDR1 LNHDA, CDR2 SQIVND (reference sequence). DNA for the CDR3: TGTGCCAGTAGTATATCTCAGGGTACGCAGTATTTT. It encodes CASSISQGTQYF.

V usage is TRBV2 and J usage is TRBJ2-7, with D unclear. Per the germline V gene, CDR1 is SNHLY and CDR2 is FYNNEI. V lost 4 bases and J lost 7, with 8 bases in between. This CDR3 contains 11 residues. CDR3 sequence reads: CASSVRVEQYF. The CDR3 nucleotides are TGTGCCAGCAGTGTTCGTGTGGAGCAGTACTTC.

The rearrangement joins TRBV5-1 to TRBJ1-1; TRBD1 is a possible D gene (6 bases). Germline lookup yields CDR1 SGHRS and CDR2 YFSETQ. This CDR3 comprises 13 residues. V was pared by 10 bases and J by 5 bases, with 18 bases between. The DNA of the CDR3 is TGCGCCTCATTCGCAGGGGTAAGAACTGAAGCTTTCTTT. Protein sequence: CASFAGVRTEAFF.

This clonotype was seen at least ten times. CDR3 in amino acids: CATSRRTTGDGYTF. The CDR3 bases are TGTGCCACCAGCAGACGCACGACAGGGGACGGCTACACCTTC. J is TRBJ1-2 and V is TRBV15; 8 bases line up with TRBD1. Germline values: CDR1 LNHNV, CDR2 YYDKDF (reference sequence). The V gene end was trimmed by 2 bases and the J gene end by 8 bases; junction bases not matched to a gene: 7. The CDR3 spans 14 residues.

As for this clonotype: Mismatch with germline at one junction end may stem from a read error. J is TRBJ1-5 and V is TRBV27; 8 bases align to TRBD1. Germline CDR1 reads MNHEY; CDR2 reads SMNVEV (reference sequence). The CDR3 sequence is 17 residues long. The DNA of the CDR3 is TGTGCCAGCAGTCGGACCCCAGACAGGGGAAGCAAACAGCCCCAGCATTTT. Translated, it gives CASSRTPDRGSKQPQHF.

V gene TRBV6-4 combines with J gene TRBJ2-2, with a weak D call TRBD2 (5 bases). This CDR3 is built from 15 residues. Trimming left V 2 bases short and J 3 bases short, with 10 bases between. Germline assignment: CDR1 MRHNA and CDR2 SNTAGT. For the CDR3, the DNA is TGTGCCAGCAGTGACGCGGACTCCCACACCGGGGAGCTGTTTTTT. Protein product: CASSDADSHTGELFF.

By sample fraction, this clonotype is medium-sized. The rearrangement joins TRBV28 to TRBJ2-2; no clear D gene. This CDR3 is 16 amino acids long. Germline loops: CDR1 MDHEN, CDR2 SYDVKM. The germline V and J ends were trimmed by 5 bases and 4 bases, with 17 bases remaining between them. CDR3 DNA: TGTGCCAGCAGTCCCCCCCCTCCAAGAGGCACCGGGGAGCTGTTTTTT. It is translated as CASSPPPPRGTGELFF.

Note on this clonotype: This likely came from a read error, as a far larger clone is one base away. The rearrangement joins TRBV6-4 to TRBJ1-5, with 9 bases identical to TRBD1. The CDR3 has 14 residues. The V and J ends lost 5 bases and 3 bases, in that order; junction bases with no gene match: 2. Germline CDR1 is MRHNA and CDR2 is SNTAGT. CDR3 region: CASSRDRDNQPQHF. The CDR3 DNA follows: TGTGCCAGCAGTCGGGACAGGGACAATCAGCCCCAGCATTTT.